The 28 T cell receptor beta chains listed next were all sequenced from one sample in a study of shared T cell receptors in the human thymus. Sequenced by immunoSEQ multiplex PCR; TCRdb stores in-frame clones only, minus some. The sample holds hundreds of thousands of clones; approximately 87% are singletons and the top ten take approximately 0.0097%. These data were also reused for a study on human thymus T cells.

The sample taken for sequencing was thymocytes. These receptors all come from a boy in the first two years of life with a congenital heart defect.

The rearrangement joins TRBV7-6 to TRBJ2-1; 12 nucleotides agree with TRBD2. Germline-derived CDR1 and CDR2 are SGHVS and FNYEAQ. Germline trimming cut 1 base from V and 8 bases from J; bases unmatched to any gene: 15. The CDR3 is 19 residues long. In DNA form, the CDR3 reads TGTGCCAGCAGCTTAGGACTAGCGGGAGCCCCTACGTTCATGGATGAGCAGTTCTTC. Translating gives CASSLGLAGAPTFMDEQFF.

This clone has a handful of counts. This rearrangement joins TRBV4-2 to TRBJ1-1; 10 bases line up with TRBD1. The CDR3 runs to 18 residues. Germline V lookup: CDR1 LGHNA, CDR2 YNFKEQ. V shed 0 bases, J shed 0 bases, and the junction held 7 bases outside the gene matches. CDR3 sequence: CASSQDDGTGAMNTEAFF. The CDR3 region has the DNA TGTGCCAGCAGCCAAGATGACGGGACAGGGGCTATGAACACTGAAGCTTTCTTT.

The CDR3 DNA is TGTGCCAGTAGTATTAGGCGGGGCGGACACACTGAAGCTTTCTTT. This gives the protein CASSIRRGGHTEAFF. V usage is TRBV19 and J usage is TRBJ1-1; D possibly corresponds to TRBD1 (5 bases). The germline V gene has CDR1 LNHDA and CDR2 SQIVND (reference sequence). This CDR3 contains 15 residues. Trimming pared 3 bases from V and 3 bases from J, leaving 14 bases between. Supplemented by reference TRBV19 and TRBJ1-1, the full variable domain reads DGGITQSPKYLFRKEGQNVTLSCEQNLNHDAMYWYRQDPGQGLRLIYYSQIVNDFQKGDIAEGYSVSREKKESFPLTVTSAQKNPTAFYLCASSIRRGGHTEAFFGQGTRLTVV.

This chain links TRBV29-1 with TRBJ2-1; the D gene is possibly TRBD2 (6 bases). The CDR3 loop spans 16 amino acids. Trimming removed 5 bases at V and 4 bases at J, with 21 bases between. CDR1 SQVTM and CDR2 ANQGSEA come from the germline V gene. CDR3 sequence (DNA): TGCAGCGTTTGGGCGGGGTTTGGGCTATGGTACAATGAGCAGTTCTTC. Translation gives CSVWAGFGLWYNEQFF.

The chain has TRBV6-1 and TRBJ2-1; the match to TRBD2 covers 9 bases. Germline CDR1 reads MNHNS; CDR2 reads SASEGT. V shed 3 bases and J 9 bases; nucleotides not matched to a gene: 6. The CDR3 extends over 14 amino acids. The CDR3 DNA sequence: TGTGCCAGCAGTGATCTTCTAGCGGGGACTGAGCAGTTCTTC. This translates into CASSDLLAGTEQFF.

The chain joins TRBV2 to TRBJ1-1, with D unresolved. The V gene's germline CDR1 is SNHLY and CDR2 FYNNEI. The CDR3 loop spans 12 amino acids. V lost 7 bases and J 0 bases, leaving 6 bases between the germline ends. The CDR3 nucleotides read TGTGCCAGCAAACGAGTGAACACTGAAGCTTTCTTT. Residues: CASKRVNTEAFF.

The rearrangement uses TRBV5-1 and TRBJ1-3; no clear D gene. The CDR3 sequence is 18 residues long. V dropped 4 bases and J dropped 3 bases, with 23 bases sitting between them. CDR1 and CDR2 from the germline V gene are SGHRS and YFSETQ. The CDR3 DNA follows: TGCGCCAGCAGCCTAAGCTCGTACGGGTCTATGGGTGGAAACACCATATATTTT. Amino acid sequence: CASSLSSYGSMGGNTIYF. The variable domain in full, completed from reference TRBV5-1 and TRBJ1-3, reads KAGVTQTPRYLIKTRGQQVTLSCSPISGHRSVSWYQQTPGQGLQFLFEYFSETQRNKGNFPGRFSGRQFSNSRSEMNVSTLELGDSALYLCASSLSSYGSMGGNTIYFGEGSWLTVV.

The chain links TRBV14 to TRBJ2-7, with D unclear. The CDR3 spans 15 residues. CDR1 SGHDN and CDR2 FVKESK come from the germline V gene. Trimming removed 2 bases at V and 2 bases at J, with 13 bases between. CDR3 residues: CASSQTVAGPYEQYF. Here the CDR3 DNA reads TGTGCCAGCAGCCAAACGGTCGCAGGCCCCTACGAGCAGTACTTC.

The V gene is TRBV10-3, the J gene TRBJ2-7, with 11 bases that match TRBD2. V shed 2 bases, J shed 5 bases, and the junction held 8 bases outside the gene matches. The CDR3 sequence is 16 residues long. Germline loops: CDR1 ENHRY, CDR2 SYGVKD. The CDR3 coding sequence is TGTGCCATCAGTGAGGAGGGTAGCGGGAGGGGAAACGAGCAGTACTTC. Encoded protein: CAISEEGSGRGNEQYF.

The V gene is TRBV5-6, the J gene TRBJ2-7; TRBD2 aligns across 14 bases. The germline V gene encodes CDR1 SGHDT and CDR2 YYEEEE. V shed 0 bases, J shed 1 base, and the junction held 3 bases outside the gene matches. The CDR3 spans 17 residues. DNA of the CDR3: TGTGCCAGCAGCTTGGATGGGACTAGCGGGAGTTCCTACGAGCAGTACTTC. It translates to CASSLDGTSGSSYEQYF. Using reference TRBV5-6 and TRBJ2-7 for the parts outside the CDR3, the full variable domain is DAGVTQSPTHLIKTRGQQVTLRCSPKSGHDTVSWYQQALGQGPQFIFQYYEEEERQRGNFPDRFSGHQFPNYSSELNVNALLLGDSALYLCASSLDGTSGSSYEQYFGPGTRLTVT.

This clone was observed once. This chain links TRBV12-5 with TRBJ2-3, with 9 nucleotides matching TRBD1. In germline, CDR1 is LGHNT, CDR2 FRNRAP. Losses at the gene ends were 1 base for V and 1 base for J; bases not matched to a gene: 3. This CDR3 has 16 amino acids. CDR3 sequence: CASGLDRTGGTDTQYF. CDR3 coding DNA: TGTGCTAGTGGTTTGGATCGGACAGGGGGCACAGATACGCAGTATTTT.

The chain recombines TRBV10-3 with TRBJ2-7; D remains unclear. Deletions cut 6 bases from V and 0 bases from J, with 12 bases between. This CDR3 is 14 amino acids long. The V gene's germline CDR1 is ENHRY and CDR2 SYGVKD. CDR3: CAIRDELSSYEQYF. For the CDR3, the DNA is TGTGCCATCAGAGATGAGTTGAGCTCCTACGAGCAGTACTTC.

The rearrangement links TRBV5-5 to TRBJ2-5; D gene unclear. In germline, CDR1 is SGHKS, CDR2 YYEKEE (reference sequence). V dropped 4 bases and J dropped 5 bases, with 12 bases sitting between them. CDR3 length equals 13 residues. In DNA, the CDR3 is TGTGCCAGCAGCCGACGACACTTGGAGACCCAGTACTTC. It translates to CASSRRHLETQYF.

V usage is TRBV27 and J usage is TRBJ2-3; 7 bases map to TRBD2. The germline V gene has CDR1 MNHEY and CDR2 SMNVEV (reference sequence). V was clipped by 3 bases and J by 3 bases; unmatched bases: 9. This CDR3 has 16 amino acids. The DNA of the CDR3 is TGTGCCAGCAGTTTTTTGGCGGGAGTGGGGACAGATACGCAGTATTTT. Its translation is CASSFLAGVGTDTQYF.

The chain is built from TRBV7-9 and TRBJ1-1; 8 positions agree with TRBD1. There are 16 residues in the CDR3. V was clipped by 7 bases and J by 6 bases; unmatched bases: 16. CDR1 and CDR2 from the germline V gene are SEHNR and FQNEAQ (reference sequence). The DNA of the CDR3 is TGTGCCAGCACCGGAACCGCCCCCAGGGGGCCGCCTGAAGCTTTCTTT. It yields the protein CASTGTAPRGPPEAFF.

In this sample, this clone turned up once. The gene calls are TRBV30 and TRBJ2-5; D might be TRBD2 (6 bases). V lost 8 bases, J lost 4 bases, and 17 bases lay in between. The length of the CDR3 is 13 residues. Looked up from germline, CDR1 is GTSNPN and CDR2 is SVGIG (reference sequence). The DNA for the CDR3 is TGTGCCCGCACTGGAGGGAATGGAGAGACCCAGTACTTC. It codes for CARTGGNGETQYF.

The chain is built from TRBV2 and TRBJ2-5, with D perhaps matching TRBD2 (5 bases). Trimming took off 8 bases at V and 2 bases at J, with 9 bases between the two ends. Germline lookup yields CDR1 SNHLY and CDR2 FYNNEI. This CDR3 is 12 amino acids long. This chain's CDR3 is CASAGSQETQYF. The DNA for the CDR3 is TGTGCCAGCGCGGGCTCACAAGAGACCCAGTACTTC.

The chain employs TRBV20-1 and TRBJ2-3, with D possibly being TRBD1 (6 bases). The CDR3 runs to 11 residues. Germline values: CDR1 DFQATT, CDR2 SNEGSKA (reference sequence). For the CDR3, the DNA is TGCAAGGCAGGGGATCCAGATACGCAGTATTTT. Translating gives CKAGDPDTQYF.

The chain links TRBV5-1 to TRBJ1-1; D unclear. There are 13 residues in the CDR3. V was trimmed by 5 bases and J by 1 base, leaving 9 bases between them. Germline V gene sequence: CDR1 SGHRS, CDR2 YFSETQ. The CDR3 reads CASRGLSNTEAFF. The CDR3 DNA sequence: TGCGCCAGCAGGGGCTTATCGAACACTGAAGCTTTCTTT.

This rearrangement joins TRBV28 to TRBJ1-2; 10 positions agree with TRBD1. CDR3 length: 16 residues. Germline CDR1 is MDHEN and CDR2 is SYDVKM. Trimming took 6 bases from V and 5 from J; bases not matched to a gene: 12. The CDR3 DNA reads TGTGCCAGCAGATCTACGTATAAGGGACAGGGGTATGGCTACACCTTC. Its translation: CASRSTYKGQGYGYTF.

J is TRBJ2-1 and V is TRBV2; D perhaps matches TRBD2 (6 bases). CDR1 and CDR2 from the germline V gene are SNHLY and FYNNEI. The CDR3 extends over 16 amino acids. V lost 3 bases to trimming and J lost 2 bases, with 14 bases between them. Here the CDR3 DNA reads TGTGCCAGCAGTGATTCCGGGACTCTGACCTACAATGAGCAGTTCTTC. Its protein is CASSDSGTLTYNEQFF. The variable domain in full, with the rest retrieved from reference TRBV2 and TRBJ2-1, is EPEVTQTPSHQVTQMGQEVILRCVPISNHLYFYWYRQILGQKVEFLVSFYNNEISEKSEIFDDQFSVERPDGSNFTLKIRSTKLEDSAMYFCASSDSGTLTYNEQFFGPGTRLTVL.

The J gene is TRBJ1-4, the V gene TRBV10-1, with 7 positions matching TRBD1. The length of the CDR3 is 14 residues. The V and J ends lost 6 bases and 8 bases, in that order; junction bases with no gene match: 9. Per the germline V gene, CDR1 is WNHNN and CDR2 is SYGVQD (reference sequence). As DNA, the CDR3 is TGCGCCAGCAGCAACGGGACAGCCTTCGAAAAACTGTTTTTT. Residues: CASSNGTAFEKLFF.

The rearrangement joins TRBV11-2 to TRBJ2-5; 8 bases are shared with TRBD2. V dropped 1 base and J dropped 5; count of bases not matched to a gene: 3. Germline V gives CDR1 SGHAT, CDR2 FQNNGV. CDR3 length equals 14 residues. The chain's CDR3 is CASSLVAGSETQYF. DNA for the CDR3: TGTGCCAGCAGCTTAGTAGCGGGGTCCGAGACCCAGTACTTC. Looking up the rest from reference TRBV11-2 and TRBJ2-5 gives the full variable domain: EAGVAQSPRYKIIEKRQSVAFWCNPISGHATLYWYQQILGQGPKLLIQFQNNGVVDDSQLPKDRFSAERLKGVDSTLKIQPAKLEDSAVYLCASSLVAGSETQYFGPGTRLLVL.

The chain has TRBV6-5 and TRBJ1-2, with 7 bases that match TRBD1. Losses at the gene ends were 5 bases for V and 3 bases for J; bases not matched to a gene: 9. Germline lookup yields CDR1 MNHEY and CDR2 SVGAGI. The CDR3 extends over 15 amino acids. Here the CDR3 DNA reads TGTGCCAGCAGTCCCCGGGGACAGCTAGACTATGGCTACACCTTC. It is translated as CASSPRGQLDYGYTF.

V and J are TRBV18 and TRBJ1-5, with 8 bases fitting TRBD1. Germline CDR1 reads KGHSH; CDR2 reads LQKENI. Germline trimming cut 2 bases from V and 5 bases from J; bases unmatched to any gene: 2. CDR3 length equals 14 residues. Here the CDR3 DNA reads TGTGCCAGCTCACCAGGACAGGGTGATCAGCCCCAGCATTTT. It yields the protein CASSPGQGDQPQHF. Filled out from reference TRBV18 and TRBJ1-5, the complete variable domain reads NAGVMQNPRHLVRRRGQEARLRCSPMKGHSHVYWYRQLPEEGLKFMVYLQKENIIDESGMPKERFSAEFPKEGPSILRIQQVVRGDSAAYFCASSPGQGDQPQHFGDGTRLSIL.

CDR3 protein: CASTNRDSHLYGYTF. The CDR3 DNA follows: TGTGCCAGCACCAACCGGGACAGCCACCTCTATGGCTACACCTTC. This sequence joins TRBV7-9 and TRBJ1-2; 7 nucleotides align to TRBD1. The CDR3 sequence is 15 residues long. The ends lost 7 bases at V and 4 bases at J; junction bases unmatched: 12. The V gene's germline CDR1 is SEHNR and CDR2 FQNEAQ (reference sequence). The entire variable domain, with the rest obtained from reference TRBV7-9 and TRBJ1-2, is as follows: DTGVSQNPRHKITKRGQNVTFRCDPISEHNRLYWYRQTLGQGPEFLTYFQNEAQLEKSRLLSDRFSAERPKGSFSTLEIQRTEQGDSAMYLCASTNRDSHLYGYTFGSGTRLTVV.

The chain is built from TRBV7-9 and TRBJ2-1; weak D call: TRBD2 (6 bases). The germline CDR1 and CDR2 sequences are SEHNR and FQNEAQ (reference sequence). This CDR3 is built from 19 residues. The germline V and J ends were trimmed by 7 bases and 5 bases, with 30 bases remaining between them. The CDR3 bases are TGTGCCAGCACTACCCCTTGGGCGGGATGGACTGGTCGGGACAATGAGCAGTTCTTC. Translating it yields CASTTPWAGWTGRDNEQFF.

The chain employs TRBV5-8 and TRBJ1-1; 9 nucleotides agree with TRBD1. The V gene end was trimmed by 1 base and the J gene end by 6 bases; junction bases not matched to a gene: 4. This CDR3 region has 14 residues. Germline CDR1 is SGHTS and CDR2 is YDEGEE. The CDR3 protein is CASSLRTGEPEAFF. DNA for the CDR3: TGTGCCAGCAGCTTGAGGACAGGGGAACCTGAAGCTTTCTTT.